A selection of T cell receptor beta chains follows, all from one sample in a study of blood T cell repertoires in COVID-19. The data were produced by immunoSEQ multiplex PCR, yet TCRdb's version contains in-frame clones alone and is incomplete. Among 300,000 to 400,000 clones listed, 80% to 90% were seen once. The sample taken for sequencing was PBMCs or T cells enriched from blood (not recorded which). These receptors were collected from a man aged 25 to 40 who had recovered from COVID-19. Both conserved end residues are part of each CDR3. The order of the fields is CDR3 protein, CDR3 DNA, D gene, J gene, V gene, clone size. A D gene is named only where the DNA matches it firmly. Clone size is stated in some rows and not others, as once, few, many or a class when expanded.

CDR3: CASSIFPGGSYEQYF
DNA: TGTGCCAGTAGTATTTTCCCGGGGGGATCCTACGAGCAGTACTTC
D: TRBD2
J: TRBJ2-7
V: TRBV19
size: NA

CDR3: CASSVRPLNEQFF
DNA: TGTGCCAGCAGCGTGCGGCCGTTGAATGAGCAGTTCTTC
D: NA
J: TRBJ2-1
V: TRBV28
size: NA

CDR3: CASSLDGGSIDTQYF
DNA: TGCGCCAGCAGCCTGGACGGCGGAAGCATCGATACGCAGTATTTT
D: NA
J: TRBJ2-3
V: TRBV5-1
size: NA

CDR3: CASSLERGHEKLFF
DNA: TGTGCCAGCAGCTTGGAGCGGGGGCATGAAAAACTGTTTTTT
D: NA
J: TRBJ1-4
V: TRBV5-4
size: NA

CDR3: CASSFSGGDGNEQFF
DNA: TGTGCCAGCAGCTTTAGCGGGGGGGATGGCAATGAGCAGTTCTTC
D: TRBD2
J: TRBJ2-1
V: TRBV5-4
size: NA

CDR3: CASSPFQRGGGQPQHF
DNA: TGTGCCAGCTCACCCTTTCAGCGGGGGGGAGGACAGCCCCAGCATTTT
D: NA
J: TRBJ1-5
V: TRBV18
size: NA

CDR3: CASSQDLALNTEAFF
DNA: TGTGCCAGCAGCCAAGACTTAGCTCTGAACACTGAAGCTTTCTTT
D: NA
J: TRBJ1-1
V: TRBV3-1/TRBV3-2
size: NA

CDR3: CSVESRGRAEAFF
DNA: TGCAGCGTTGAATCCAGGGGGCGAGCTGAAGCTTTCTTT
D: TRBD1
J: TRBJ1-1
V: TRBV29-1
size: NA

CDR3: CASNYQGAGAGELFF
DNA: TGTGCCAGCAACTACCAGGGGGCGGGCGCCGGGGAGCTGTTTTTT
D: TRBD1
J: TRBJ2-2
V: TRBV7-9
size: once

CDR3: CASKAGGPPNTEAFF
DNA: TGTGCCAGTAAAGCAGGAGGCCCTCCGAACACTGAAGCTTTCTTT
D: NA
J: TRBJ1-1
V: TRBV27
size: NA

CDR3: CASSLPRQGINTGELFF
DNA: TGTGCCAGCAGCCTACCAAGACAGGGGATAAACACCGGGGAGCTGTTTTTT
D: TRBD1
J: TRBJ2-2
V: TRBV7-9
size: NA

CDR3: CASSLFAHQTSRDGYTF
DNA: TGTGCCAGCAGTTTATTCGCCCACCAAACCAGCCGGGATGGCTACACCTTC
D: NA
J: TRBJ1-2
V: TRBV27
size: once

CDR3: CASSSGQGHATNEKLFF
DNA: TGCGCCAGCAGCTCGGGACAGGGACATGCAACTAATGAAAAACTGTTTTTT
D: TRBD1
J: TRBJ1-4
V: TRBV5-1
size: once

CDR3: CASSLDRMSEVAQYF
DNA: TGTGCCAGCAGCTTAGACAGGATGTCCGAAGTGGCGCAGTATTTT
D: NA
J: TRBJ2-3
V: TRBV7-9
size: once

CDR3: CASSSSGLAGTLQETQYF
DNA: TGTGCCAGCAGCTCCTCGGGACTAGCGGGGACACTACAAGAGACCCAGTACTTC
D: TRBD2
J: TRBJ2-5
V: TRBV5-4
size: NA

CDR3: CASNAGGGSHEQFF
DNA: TGTGCCAGTAACGCAGGCGGGGGGTCTCATGAGCAGTTCTTC
D: TRBD2
J: TRBJ2-1
V: TRBV19
size: once

CDR3: CASSGLAGGDEQYF
DNA: TGTGCCAGCAGTGGACTAGCGGGCGGGGACGAGCAGTACTTC
D: TRBD2
J: TRBJ2-7
V: TRBV28
size: once

CDR3: CASSFAPGQGFFEQYF
DNA: TGTGCCAGCAGTTTCGCTCCGGGACAGGGGTTTTTCGAGCAGTACTTC
D: TRBD1
J: TRBJ2-7
V: TRBV14
size: NA

CDR3: CASSATDRGESYQPQHF
DNA: TGTGCCAGCAGCGCAACGGACAGGGGCGAAAGCTATCAGCCCCAGCATTTT
D: NA
J: TRBJ1-5
V: TRBV21-1
size: NA

CDR3: CASSRQISGNTIYF
DNA: TGTGCCAGCAGCCGACAGATCTCTGGAAACACCATATATTTT
D: NA
J: TRBJ1-3
V: TRBV11-2
size: NA

CDR3: CASSSRTGGRSDTQYF
DNA: TGTGCCAGCAGTTCCCGGACAGGGGGAAGGTCAGATACGCAGTATTTT
D: TRBD1
J: TRBJ2-3
V: TRBV27
size: NA

CDR3: CASSLRRGLEQYF
DNA: TGTGCCAGCAGCTTAAGGAGGGGGCTGGAGCAGTACTTC
D: NA
J: TRBJ2-7
V: TRBV11-2
size: NA